The source of this TCR beta chain is a study of Graves' ophthalmopathy and Graves' hyperthyroidism. Study findings and constraints: The blood repertoire also included most expanded thyroid clonotypes above 0.001 frequency. For separating ophthalmopathy from stable hyperthyroidism, a 13-signature model gave over 85% sensitivity and roughly 83% specificity.

Amplification of the TCR beta CDR3 regions used RNA transcripts (as template). A first-round RT-PCR used HTBI primers, followed by a second-round multiplex PCR. TCRdb redid the calling of the multiplex PCR reads with MiXCR, one entry per CDR3 protein. The top ten hold 3.5% to 5% of the sample, which has about 600,000 distinct CDR3 sequences, 39% seen once. Remarks on this clonotype: Its specificity is not known.

The CDR3 is made up of 14 amino acids. In germline, CDR1 is LGHNT, CDR2 FRNRAP. The chain carries TRBV12-5 and TRBJ1-3; D remains unclear. The sequence was obtained from an adult man with Graves' hyperthyroidism. What was sequenced was peripheral blood or thyroid tissue (not recorded which). In nucleotides, the CDR3 is TGTGCCAGCAGCCCTCAGGAGTACGGAAACACCATATATTTT. Its protein product is CASSPQEYGNTIYF.